A single sample is the source of the 30 T cell receptor beta chains below, sequenced in a study of cytomegalovirus exposure and HLA in healthy donors. In the PCR, 60 Vbeta and 13 Jbeta primers were used. Measured with immunoSEQ multiplex PCR; TCRdb has only the in-frame clones, and not every one. Of 210,000 or so clones in the sample, roughly 84% were seen once. The sequencing sample was made of PBMCs. The receptors shown here come from a girl between 10 and 17 years old in good health and CMV-seronegative.

The chain has TRBV7-9 and TRBJ2-6, with 11 bases identical to TRBD1. CDR1 and CDR2 from the germline V gene are SEHNR and FQNEAQ (reference sequence). The CDR3 has 16 amino acids. The V gene end was trimmed by 3 bases and the J gene end by 2 bases; junction bases not matched to a gene: 0. Here the CDR3 DNA reads TGTGCCAGCAGCTTGGGACAGGGGGCTGGGGCCAACGTCCTGACTTTC. Translated: CASSLGQGAGANVLTF.

This sequence joins TRBV5-1 and TRBJ2-5, with D perhaps TRBD1 (6 bases). With 2 bases removed from V and 2 bases from J, the gap between germline ends came to 10 bases. In germline, CDR1 is SGHRS, CDR2 YFSETQ. The CDR3 contains 14 residues. CDR3 sequence reads: CASSLAGAQETQYF. The CDR3 DNA reads TGCGCCAGCAGCTTAGCAGGGGCACAAGAGACCCAGTACTTC. Full variable domain (missing parts from reference TRBV5-1 and TRBJ2-5): KAGVTQTPRYLIKTRGQQVTLSCSPISGHRSVSWYQQTPGQGLQFLFEYFSETQRNKGNFPGRFSGRQFSNSRSEMNVSTLELGDSALYLCASSLAGAQETQYFGPGTRLLVL.

This chain's CDR3 is CASGRTGRNQPQHF. In nucleotides, the CDR3 is TGTGCCAGCGGGAGGACAGGGCGCAATCAGCCCCAGCATTTT. The V gene is TRBV2, the J gene TRBJ1-5; TRBD1 matches 8 bases. V lost 8 bases and J lost 2; bases outside the gene matches: 5. This CDR3 spans 14 amino acids. Germline V gene sequence: CDR1 SNHLY, CDR2 FYNNEI.

This clone was seen a few times. This chain connects TRBV7-9 to TRBJ2-2; 8 bases map to TRBD2. The V segment lost 4 bases and the J segment 3 bases; nucleotides outside the gene matches: 10. Germline V CDR1 and CDR2: SEHNR, FQNEAQ (reference sequence). The CDR3 loop spans 17 amino acids. The CDR3 is CASSSPPGLEYTGELFF. The CDR3 nucleotides are TGTGCCAGCAGCTCCCCCCCGGGACTAGAGTACACCGGGGAGCTGTTTTTT.

The V gene is TRBV29-1, the J gene TRBJ2-1; the D gene is possibly TRBD2 (6 bases). The germline gives CDR1 SQVTM, CDR2 ANQGSEA. V shed 4 bases and J shed 4 bases, with 14 bases lying between them. CDR3 length equals 14 residues. The CDR3 spells CSVVRSLAYNEQFF. CDR3 DNA: TGCAGCGTTGTCCGTTCTCTAGCGTACAATGAGCAGTTCTTC.

The J gene is TRBJ1-2, the V gene TRBV19; a possible D gene is TRBD1 (5 bases). V was clipped by 3 bases and J by 6 bases, with 17 bases between them. The germline gives CDR1 LNHDA, CDR2 SQIVND (reference sequence). This CDR3 spans 15 amino acids. The CDR3 loop is CASSIPGTIWDGYTF. The CDR3 DNA reads as TGTGCCAGTAGTATCCCAGGGACTATATGGGATGGCTACACCTTC.

V usage is TRBV19 and J usage is TRBJ2-5; 8 positions agree with TRBD2. V shed 8 bases and J 5 bases; nucleotides not matched to a gene: 7. This CDR3 contains 13 residues. Germline V gene data show CDR1 as LNHDA and CDR2 as SQIVND (reference sequence). The CDR3 spells CASAGTRLETQYF. The CDR3 DNA is TGTGCCAGTGCCGGGACTAGGCTGGAGACCCAGTACTTC.

V is TRBV30 and J is TRBJ2-1; TRBD2 agrees at 8 bases. The CDR3 length is 14 residues. Germline CDR1 GTSNPN, CDR2 SVGIG (reference sequence). Trimming at V came to 0 bases and at J to 8 bases, leaving 6 bases not matched to a gene. In DNA, the CDR3 is TGTGCCTGGAGTGTACAAAGCGGGAGTGATGAGCAGTTCTTC. The encoded protein is CAWSVQSGSDEQFF.

The V gene is TRBV9, the J gene TRBJ2-7, with TRBD1 matching 9 bases. V was clipped by 3 bases and J by 5 bases; unmatched bases: 9. CDR3 length: 15 amino acids. Germline V gene data show CDR1 as SGDLS and CDR2 as YYNGEE. CDR3 sequence: CASSEQGAPPDEQYF. The CDR3 DNA sequence: TGTGCCAGCAGCGAACAGGGGGCTCCTCCCGACGAGCAGTACTTC.

V usage is TRBV15 and J usage is TRBJ2-5; TRBD1 might be the D (6 bases). V was clipped by 5 bases and J by 4 bases, with 14 bases between them. The CDR3 sequence is 14 residues long. The germline V gene has CDR1 LNHNV and CDR2 YYDKDF (reference sequence). The CDR3 bases are TGTGCCACCAGCGTACGGGACACAATAGAGACCCAGTACTTC. This gives the protein CATSVRDTIETQYF.

The chain recombines TRBV19 with TRBJ1-5; 8 bases fit TRBD1. This CDR3 contains 14 residues. Trimming at V came to 5 bases and at J to 5 bases, leaving 5 bases not matched to a gene. Germline V gene data show CDR1 as LNHDA and CDR2 as SQIVND (reference sequence). For the CDR3, the DNA is TGTGCCAGTAGTCAACAGGGGGGGTATCAGCCCCAGCATTTT. Translated: CASSQQGGYQPQHF.

The chain recombines TRBV7-2 with TRBJ2-2; the match to TRBD1 covers 7 bases. The CDR3 runs to 14 residues. V trimming: 5 bases; J trimming: 4 bases; junction bases outside the gene matches: 4. Germline V lookup: CDR1 SGHTA, CDR2 FQGNSA. This CDR3 reads CASSKQGITGELFF. The DNA for the CDR3 is TGTGCCAGCAGCAAACAGGGGATCACCGGGGAGCTGTTTTTT.

The rearrangement uses TRBV28 and TRBJ2-1, with TRBD2 identical over 10 bases. J was trimmed by 15 bases and V by 6 bases; bases with no gene match: 14. The CDR3 covers 14 residues. The germline gives CDR1 MDHEN, CDR2 SYDVKM. The CDR3 protein is CASSPTSAGGPGFF. The CDR3, as DNA: TGTGCCAGCAGCCCCACTTCAGCGGGAGGGCCTGGGTTCTTC.

The rearrangement joins TRBV19 to TRBJ1-5; 10 nucleotides agree with TRBD1. CDR1 LNHDA and CDR2 SQIVND come from the germline V gene (reference sequence). This CDR3 spans 20 amino acids. Trimming at V came to 6 bases and at J to 2 bases, leaving 19 bases not matched to a gene. CDR3: CASRTTRTGGRTWGNQPQHF. The CDR3 bases are TGTGCCAGTAGGACGACCCGGACAGGGGGACGGACTTGGGGCAATCAGCCCCAGCATTTT.

The rearrangement joins TRBV5-4 to TRBJ2-3; TRBD2 matches at 10 bases. The CDR3 consists of 17 residues. Germline V gene sequence: CDR1 SGHNT, CDR2 YYREEE (reference sequence). The trim removed 0 bases at V and 0 bases at J, leaving 4 bases unmatched. The CDR3 spells CASSLAGLAVSTDTQYF. The CDR3 nucleotides read TGTGCCAGCAGCTTGGCCGGACTAGCGGTTAGCACAGATACGCAGTATTTT.

This clone was seen a few times. Other DNA sequences within the sample encode an identical CDR3. The chain links TRBV5-4 to TRBJ1-2, with TRBD1 as a possible D gene (5 bases). Deletions cut 0 bases from V and 2 bases from J, with 5 bases between. Germline-derived CDR1 and CDR2 are SGHNT and YYREEE (reference sequence). The CDR3 sequence is 13 residues long. CDR3 sequence reads: CASSLGQNYGYTF. CDR3 bases: TGTGCCAGCAGCTTGGGACAGAACTATGGCTACACCTTC.

In its sample, this clone was seen once. The rearrangement joins TRBV5-6 to TRBJ1-6; D call uncertain. This CDR3 contains 16 residues. From germline, CDR1 is SGHDT and CDR2 YYEEEE. The V end lost 2 bases, the J end lost 14 bases, and 23 bases lay between the germline ends. The CDR3 coding sequence is TGTGCCAGCAGCTTAATATTTTTGGATCATAGCTTGGCCCTCCACTTT. Protein: CASSLIFLDHSLALHF.

The genes are TRBV4-3 and TRBJ1-2, with 7 bases matching TRBD1. The CDR3 sequence is 15 residues long. In germline, CDR1 is LGHNA, CDR2 YSLEER. After removal of 0 bases from V and 4 bases from J, the junction contained 5 bases not matched to a gene. This CDR3 is CASSQDWGQSYGYTF. The CDR3 DNA follows: TGCGCCAGCAGCCAAGATTGGGGACAGTCCTATGGCTACACCTTC.

The chain recombines TRBV5-1 with TRBJ1-3; 8 bases are shared with TRBD1. Germline CDR1 is SGHRS and CDR2 is YFSETQ. V shed 2 bases, J shed 2 bases, and the junction held 12 bases outside the gene matches. The CDR3 consists of 18 residues. CDR3 coding DNA: TGCGCCAGCAGCTTCTCCGGGACAGGCCGCATGACTGGAAACACCATATATTTT. This translates into CASSFSGTGRMTGNTIYF.

The chain uses TRBV11-1 and TRBJ1-1, with D possibly matching TRBD1 (6 bases). The CDR3 has 15 amino acids. Per germline, CDR1 SGHAT and CDR2 FQDESV (reference sequence). V gave up 4 bases and J gave up 0 bases, with 12 bases separating them. CDR3 residues: CASSSIQGVNTEAFF. In DNA, the CDR3 is TGTGCCAGCAGCTCCATACAGGGCGTGAACACTGAAGCTTTCTTT.

This chain joins TRBV20-1 and TRBJ1-1; D perhaps matches TRBD1 (5 bases). CDR1 is DFQATT and CDR2 is SNEGSKA in the germline V gene (reference sequence). This CDR3 is 11 amino acids long. CDR3 amino acids: CRGDTNTEAFF. The CDR3 nucleotides read TGCAGAGGGGATACGAACACTGAAGCTTTCTTT.

The chain has TRBV27 and TRBJ2-5; D is perhaps TRBD1 (6 bases). Trimming removed 7 bases at V and 4 bases at J, with 10 bases between. The CDR3 sequence is 12 residues long. In germline, CDR1 is MNHEY, CDR2 SMNVEV (reference sequence). The CDR3: CASKGVRETQYF. The DNA of the CDR3 is TGTGCCAGCAAGGGGGTCCGAGAGACCCAGTACTTC.

CDR3 DNA: TGCGCCAGCAGCCCGGGACTAGCGGGGAGAGATACGCAGTATTTT. This sequence encodes CASSPGLAGRDTQYF. The chain combines TRBV5-1 with TRBJ2-3, with 13 nucleotides matching TRBD2. The CDR3 totals 15 residues. CDR1 and CDR2 from the germline V gene are SGHRS and YFSETQ. Unmatched junction bases numbered 4, after V lost 4 bases and J lost 5 bases.

The chain couples TRBV4-1 to TRBJ1-3; maybe TRBD1 (5 bases). Germline CDR1 and CDR2: MGHRA and YSYEKL. This CDR3 has 19 residues. V lost 0 bases and J lost 0, with 18 bases in between. This CDR3 reads CASSQEPRKDSASGNTIYF. The CDR3 coding sequence is TGCGCCAGCAGCCAAGAGCCCAGAAAAGACAGCGCCTCTGGAAACACCATATATTTT.

This clone was seen only a few times. The chain recombines TRBV7-3 with TRBJ2-1, with TRBD2 identical over 12 bases. V shed 5 bases, J shed 8 bases, and the junction held 7 bases outside the gene matches. Looked up from germline, CDR1 is SGHTA and CDR2 is FQGTGA. This CDR3 contains 15 residues. This CDR3 is CASSLTSGGIYEQFF. CDR3 DNA: TGTGCCAGCAGCCTCACTAGCGGGGGGATCTATGAGCAGTTCTTC.

The chain carries TRBV27 and TRBJ2-3; D gene uncertain. CDR3 length: 13 amino acids. Per germline, CDR1 MNHEY and CDR2 SMNVEV (reference sequence). The germline V and J ends were trimmed by 2 bases and 3 bases, with 6 bases remaining between them. The CDR3 sequence is CASSLISTDTQYF. The CDR3 DNA follows: TGTGCCAGCAGTTTAATTTCTACAGATACGCAGTATTTT.

The chain links TRBV11-2 to TRBJ2-2; 7 nucleotides line up with TRBD1. Trimming cost V 7 bases and J 3 bases; bases outside gene matches: 8. Germline V gene lookup returns CDR1 SGHAT and CDR2 FQNNGV. The CDR3 runs to 15 residues. CDR3: CASTSGQDHTGELFF. CDR3 sequence (DNA): TGTGCCAGCACATCAGGACAGGACCACACCGGGGAGCTGTTTTTT.

V is TRBV6-1 and J is TRBJ1-2; 8 nucleotides align to TRBD1. The J segment lost 6 bases and the V segment lost 6 bases, leaving 9 bases of the junction unmatched. The length of the CDR3 is 14 residues. Germline V CDR1 and CDR2: MNHNS, SASEGT. The CDR3 DNA is TGTGCCAGCAGAAGGTCCTGGACAGGGCATGGCTACACCTTC. It codes for CASRRSWTGHGYTF.

This clone was counted only a few times. This chain connects TRBV5-6 to TRBJ1-2; possible D gene TRBD1, 5 bases. This CDR3 comprises 16 residues. The V end lost 2 bases, the J end lost 4 bases, and 18 bases lay between the germline ends. In germline, CDR1 is SGHDT, CDR2 YYEEEE. The CDR3 DNA reads TGTGCCAGCAGCTTTATCACTTTTCAGGGCACCTATGGCTACACCTTC. It codes for CASSFITFQGTYGYTF.

This clone was counted between two and nine times. The chain carries TRBV7-9 and TRBJ2-3; D might be TRBD2 (6 bases). CDR3 length equals 14 residues. V lost 0 bases and J 8 bases, leaving 12 bases between the germline ends. Germline V gives CDR1 SEHNR, CDR2 FQNEAQ (reference sequence). The CDR3 DNA sequence: TGTGCCAGCAGCTTAGCGGGAGGATTGAGTACGCAGTATTTT. It is translated as CASSLAGGLSTQYF.